The 20 T cell receptor beta chains below all came from one sample that was sequenced in a study of cytomegalovirus exposure and HLA in healthy donors. PCR used 60 Vbeta primers and 13 Jbeta primers. Here immunoSEQ multiplex PCR was the method, and the copy in TCRdb shows in-frame clones only, minus some. The sample includes some 110,000 clones. The sequencing input was PBMCs. The receptor set was obtained from a man aged 25 to 45 in good health and CMV-seronegative.

The chain combines TRBV7-9 with TRBJ2-2, with D possibly matching TRBD2 (6 bases). This CDR3 comprises 14 residues. V was pared by 2 bases and J by 7 bases, with 11 bases between. Germline CDR1 reads SEHNR; CDR2 reads FQNEAQ (reference sequence). CDR3 protein: CASSLTRAGGELFF. The CDR3 bases are TGTGCCAGCAGCTTAACGCGAGCGGGCGGGGAGCTGTTTTTT.

The chain couples TRBV5-6 to TRBJ2-7, with 8 positions matching TRBD1. J lost 2 bases, V lost 4 bases, and 8 bases had no gene match. Germline CDR1 reads SGHDT; CDR2 reads YYEEEE. CDR3 length: 15 amino acids. The CDR3 bases are TGTGCCAGCAGCCCATTAGGACAGGGTACCTACGAGCAGTACTTC. This translates into CASSPLGQGTYEQYF.

The genes are TRBV29-1 and TRBJ1-3; 8 nucleotides align to TRBD1. The trim removed 4 bases at V and 4 bases at J, leaving 3 bases unmatched. CDR1 SQVTM and CDR2 ANQGSEA come from the germline V gene. This CDR3 has 13 residues. The CDR3 region is CSVVRDRGNTIYF. The CDR3, as DNA: TGCAGCGTTGTGAGGGACAGGGGAAACACCATATATTTT.

The chain links TRBV6-5 to TRBJ2-3; D is ambiguous. CDR3 size: 14 residues. The germline CDR1 and CDR2 sequences are MNHEY and SVGAGI. Trimming pared 5 bases from V and 1 base from J, leaving 10 bases between. In nucleotides, the CDR3 is TGTGCCAGCAGTCCCGGGTCCCGCACAGATACGCAGTATTTT. It is translated as CASSPGSRTDTQYF.

V gene TRBV18 combines with J gene TRBJ2-1; D remains unclear. Germline CDR1 and CDR2: KGHSH and LQKENI. V dropped 3 bases and J dropped 8 bases, with 5 bases sitting between them. The CDR3 spans 11 residues. CDR3 DNA: TGTGCCAGCTCACCTCGGGATGAGCAGTTCTTC. This sequence encodes CASSPRDEQFF.

The chain combines TRBV19 with TRBJ1-2, with D perhaps matching TRBD1 (6 bases). Trimming pared 7 bases from V and 5 bases from J, leaving 11 bases between. The length of the CDR3 is 12 residues. In germline, CDR1 is LNHDA, CDR2 SQIVND (reference sequence). CDR3 amino acids: CASKARGYGYTF. CDR3 DNA: TGTGCCAGTAAAGCCAGGGGTTATGGCTACACCTTC.

With respect to this clone: One end of the junction varies from germline; a read error may be responsible. The rearrangement uses TRBV5-1 and TRBJ2-7; possible D gene TRBD1, 5 bases. In germline, CDR1 is SGHRS, CDR2 YFSETQ. This CDR3 spans 14 amino acids. This CDR3 reads CASSLGPNPYEQYF. The CDR3 bases are TGCGCCAGCAGTTTGGGGCCAAACCCCTACGAGCAGTACTTC.

Written as DNA, the CDR3 is TGTGCCAGCAGCAGAACAGGGGGCTCCGGGGCCAACGTCCTGACTTTC. Translation: CASSRTGGSGANVLTF. The gene calls are TRBV5-4 and TRBJ2-6, with 9 bases matching TRBD1. CDR1 is SGHNT, CDR2 YYREEE, per germline (reference sequence). The V gene end was trimmed by 4 bases and the J gene end by 4 bases; junction bases not matched to a gene: 6. CDR3 length equals 16 residues.

The chain carries TRBV19 and TRBJ1-5, with TRBD1 identical over 9 bases. The CDR3 length is 14 residues. Germline loops: CDR1 LNHDA, CDR2 SQIVND (reference sequence). J was trimmed by 6 bases and V by 9 bases; bases with no gene match: 9. CDR3 coding DNA: TGTGCCAGCACCCCGGGACAGGGTAGTCAGCCCCAGCATTTT. It translates to CASTPGQGSQPQHF. The whole variable domain, filled in from reference TRBV19 and TRBJ1-5, reads DGGITQSPKYLFRKEGQNVTLSCEQNLNHDAMYWYRQDPGQGLRLIYYSQIVNDFQKGDIAEGYSVSREKKESFPLTVTSAQKNPTAFYLCASTPGQGSQPQHFGDGTRLSIL.

This rearrangement joins TRBV5-1 to TRBJ1-3; a weak D match, TRBD1 (5 bases). Germline V CDR1 and CDR2: SGHRS, YFSETQ. Trimming shortened V by 1 base and J by 0 bases, and 11 bases separated the two germline ends. The CDR3 extends over 16 amino acids. In DNA, the CDR3 is TGCGCCAGCAGCTTGTTTTCCAGGGACTCTGGAAACACCATATATTTT. Translating gives CASSLFSRDSGNTIYF.

This chain links TRBV4-1 with TRBJ1-3; D unresolved. This CDR3 has 14 amino acids. Germline V gene sequence: CDR1 MGHRA, CDR2 YSYEKL. V lost 1 base, J lost 3 bases, and 7 bases lay in between. The CDR3 region is CASSQGRVGNTIYF. The CDR3 coding sequence is TGCGCCAGCAGCCAAGGGAGGGTTGGAAACACCATATATTTT.

This chain connects TRBV18 to TRBJ2-7; the D gene is possibly TRBD2 (5 bases). Trimming stripped 5 bases from V and 0 bases from J, with 11 bases between. The CDR3 extends over 14 amino acids. CDR1 KGHSH and CDR2 LQKENI come from the germline V gene. This CDR3 reads CASSAGVSSYEQYF. The CDR3 DNA sequence: TGTGCCAGCTCAGCCGGGGTAAGCTCCTACGAGCAGTACTTC.

This sequence joins TRBV2 and TRBJ2-1; 12 nucleotides align to TRBD2. The germline gives CDR1 SNHLY, CDR2 FYNNEI. The CDR3 has 16 residues. With V trimmed by 6 bases and J by 3 bases, 6 bases remained unmatched. The CDR3 DNA sequence: TGTGCCAGCAGGAAACTAGCGGGGGGTGTCTACAATGAGCAGTTCTTC. It is translated as CASRKLAGGVYNEQFF.

This chain links TRBV7-3 with TRBJ2-3; 9 bases are a match to TRBD2. With 5 bases clipped from V and 0 bases from J, the junction kept 18 bases outside the gene matches. Looked up from germline, CDR1 is SGHTA and CDR2 is FQGTGA. The CDR3 loop spans 20 amino acids. Here the CDR3 DNA reads TGTGCCAGCAGCCCCCCCCGCAGCGGGGGGCCTCGTGCTAGCACAGATACGCAGTATTTT. Translating gives CASSPPRSGGPRASTDTQYF.

The chain couples TRBV19 to TRBJ1-1; D might be TRBD1 (6 bases). From germline, CDR1 is LNHDA and CDR2 SQIVND (reference sequence). V was pared by 7 bases and J by 10 bases, with 22 bases between. This CDR3 has 14 amino acids. The CDR3 spells CASIKDPRTEGAFF. As DNA, the CDR3 is TGTGCCAGTATCAAAGACCCCCGGACAGAGGGAGCTTTCTTT. Full variable domain (missing parts from reference TRBV19 and TRBJ1-1): DGGITQSPKYLFRKEGQNVTLSCEQNLNHDAMYWYRQDPGQGLRLIYYSQIVNDFQKGDIAEGYSVSREKKESFPLTVTSAQKNPTAFYLCASIKDPRTEGAFFGQGTRLTVV.

The chain uses TRBV28 and TRBJ1-6; 7 bases match TRBD1. Germline CDR1 and CDR2: MDHEN and SYDVKM. This CDR3 is built from 14 residues. V lost 6 bases and J lost 8; bases outside the gene matches: 7. CDR3 protein: CASSVARGDSPLHF. As DNA, the CDR3 is TGTGCCAGCAGCGTAGCCAGGGGGGATTCACCCCTCCACTTT.

The gene calls are TRBV7-2 and TRBJ2-7; TRBD1 agrees at 8 bases. The CDR3 is made up of 15 amino acids. The trim removed 5 bases at V and 3 bases at J, leaving 9 bases unmatched. Germline V lookup: CDR1 SGHTA, CDR2 FQGNSA. This chain's CDR3 is CASSPDRDRLYEQYF. As DNA, the CDR3 is TGTGCCAGCAGCCCGGACAGGGATCGACTCTACGAGCAGTACTTC.

The CDR3 is CASYRSGAVSGANVLTF. The CDR3, as DNA: TGCGCCAGCTATCGCTCAGGGGCAGTCTCTGGGGCCAACGTCCTGACTTTC. V usage is TRBV5-1 and J usage is TRBJ2-6; tentative D call: TRBD1 (6 bases). Deletions cut 7 bases from V and 0 bases from J, with 17 bases between. The CDR3 sequence is 17 residues long. The V gene's germline CDR1 is SGHRS and CDR2 YFSETQ.

V usage is TRBV9 and J usage is TRBJ2-2, with a tentative D call TRBD1 (6 bases). V gave up 0 bases and J gave up 4 bases, with 7 bases separating them. The germline V gene has CDR1 SGDLS and CDR2 YYNGEE. This CDR3 is 14 amino acids long. CDR3: CASSVVGGTGELFF. Written as DNA, the CDR3 is TGTGCCAGCAGCGTAGTAGGGGGCACCGGGGAGCTGTTTTTT.

With respect to this clone: At one boundary the junction diverges from the germline segment, which might be a read error. J is TRBJ2-7 and V is TRBV7-2; perhaps TRBD1 as D (6 bases). The length of the CDR3 is 15 residues. Germline CDR1 SGHTA, CDR2 FQGNSA. CDR3 bases: TGTGCCAGCAGCCCGACGGGACAAGTTGGCTACGGGCAGTACTTC. Its protein product is CASSPTGQVGYGQYF.